This TCR beta chain was obtained from a study of tissue T cells after allogeneic stem cell transplantation. Germline V CDR1 and CDR2: FNHDT, SITEND (reference sequence). V was trimmed by 1 base and J by 4 bases, leaving 5 bases between them. The CDR3 sequence is 12 residues long. Data came from immunoSEQ multiplex PCR; TCRdb stores just in-frame clones and leaves some out. This table has thousands of clones, approximately 52% appearing once. Time point noted: mouse harvest day 7 after allogeneic transplant. Each mouse received 10^7 T-cell-depleted marrow cells plus 10^6 splenic CD5+ T cells by tail vein. Mice had MHC-mismatched B6 into BALB/c GVHD, sampled day 7 or 14. Regarding the study as a whole: The patient cohort was small and clinically heterogeneous, with limited sampling depth. Within patients, tissue anatomy strongly shaped TCR repertoire composition. Blood and spleen captured only part of the tissue TCR repertoire.

This clone is classed as medium-sized. Its antigen is as yet unknown. The gene names given are mouse names. The read terminates 1 residue before the CDR3 end, so the remaining end is supplied by the germline J gene. The chain has TRBV19 and TRBJ1-1; TRBD1 is a possible D gene (5 bases). This clonotype was sampled from a female BALB/c mouse given C57BL/6 T cells with graft-versus-host disease after an allogeneic hematopoietic cell transplant. Sequencing input: lymph node tissue. Incomplete CDR3 DNA: TGTGCCAGCAGTATAAGGGGCACAGAAGTCTTC. Protein: CASSIRGTEVF. The full CDR3 protein reads CASSIRGTEVFF.